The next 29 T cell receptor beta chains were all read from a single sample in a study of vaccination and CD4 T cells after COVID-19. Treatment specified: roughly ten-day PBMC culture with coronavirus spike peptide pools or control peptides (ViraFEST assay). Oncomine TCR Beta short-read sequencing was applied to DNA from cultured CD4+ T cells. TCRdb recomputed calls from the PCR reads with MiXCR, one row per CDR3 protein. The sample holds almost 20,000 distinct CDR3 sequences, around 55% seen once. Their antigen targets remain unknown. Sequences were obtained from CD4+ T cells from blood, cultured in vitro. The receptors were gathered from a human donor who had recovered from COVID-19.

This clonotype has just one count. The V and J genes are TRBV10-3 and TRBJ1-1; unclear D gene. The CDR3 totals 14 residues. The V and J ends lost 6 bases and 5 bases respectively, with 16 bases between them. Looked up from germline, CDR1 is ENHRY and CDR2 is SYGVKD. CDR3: CAIRGSGEGTEAFF. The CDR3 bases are TGTGCCATCAGAGGGAGTGGGGAAGGGACTGAAGCTTTCTTT.

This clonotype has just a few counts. CDR3 DNA sequence: TGTGCCACCAGTGATTTGGGACTAGCGGGAGGCGGAAAAGATACGCAGTATTTT. Translation gives CATSDLGLAGGGKDTQYF. The J gene is TRBJ2-3, the V gene TRBV24-1; 14 bases match TRBD2. This CDR3 contains 18 residues. Germline lookup yields CDR1 KGHDR and CDR2 SFDVKD. The ends lost 0 bases at V and 5 bases at J; junction bases unmatched: 6.

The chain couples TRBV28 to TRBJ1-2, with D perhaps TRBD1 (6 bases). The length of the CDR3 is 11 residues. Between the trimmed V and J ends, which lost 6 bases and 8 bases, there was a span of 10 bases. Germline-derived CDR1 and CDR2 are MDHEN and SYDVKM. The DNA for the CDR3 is TGTGCCAGCAGGTATCAGGGGGGCTACACCTTC. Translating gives CASRYQGGYTF.

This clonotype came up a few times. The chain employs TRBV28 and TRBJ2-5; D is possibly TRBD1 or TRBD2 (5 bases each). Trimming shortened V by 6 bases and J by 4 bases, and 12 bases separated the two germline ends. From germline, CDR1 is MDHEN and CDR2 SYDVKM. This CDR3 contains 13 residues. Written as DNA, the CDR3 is TGTGCCAGCAGAAAACCGGGGCCAGAGACCCAGTACTTC. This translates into CASRKPGPETQYF.

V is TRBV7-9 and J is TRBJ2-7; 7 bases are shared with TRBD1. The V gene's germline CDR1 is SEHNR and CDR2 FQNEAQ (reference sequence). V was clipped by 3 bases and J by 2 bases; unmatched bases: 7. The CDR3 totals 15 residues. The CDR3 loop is CASSLGRQGPYEQYF. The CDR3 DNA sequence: TGTGCCAGCAGCTTGGGCCGACAGGGACCCTACGAGCAGTACTTC.

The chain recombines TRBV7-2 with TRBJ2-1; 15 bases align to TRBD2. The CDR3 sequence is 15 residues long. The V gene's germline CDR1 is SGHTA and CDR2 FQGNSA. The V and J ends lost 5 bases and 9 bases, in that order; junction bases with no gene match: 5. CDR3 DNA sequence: TGTGCCAGCAGCCAAGGACTAGCGGGAGGGGTTGAGCAGTTCTTC. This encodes CASSQGLAGGVEQFF.

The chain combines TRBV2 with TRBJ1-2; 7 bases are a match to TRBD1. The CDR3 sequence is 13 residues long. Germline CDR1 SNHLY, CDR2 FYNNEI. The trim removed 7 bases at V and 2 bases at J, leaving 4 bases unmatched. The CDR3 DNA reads TGTGCCAGCAACCTGGGACAGAACTATGGCTACACCTTC. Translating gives CASNLGQNYGYTF.

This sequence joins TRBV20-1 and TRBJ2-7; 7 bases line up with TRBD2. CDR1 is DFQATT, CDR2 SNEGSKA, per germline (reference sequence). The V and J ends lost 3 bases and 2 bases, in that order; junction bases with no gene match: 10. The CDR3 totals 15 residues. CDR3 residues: CSARDPQRGPYEQYF. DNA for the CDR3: TGCAGTGCTAGGGATCCCCAGCGGGGTCCCTACGAGCAGTACTTC.

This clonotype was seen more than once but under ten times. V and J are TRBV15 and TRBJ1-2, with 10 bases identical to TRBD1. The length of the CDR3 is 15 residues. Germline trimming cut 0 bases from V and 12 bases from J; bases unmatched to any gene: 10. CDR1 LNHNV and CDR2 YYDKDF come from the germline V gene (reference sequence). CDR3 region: CATSRDYPRQGADTF. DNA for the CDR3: TGTGCCACCAGCAGAGATTACCCCCGACAGGGGGCCGACACCTTC. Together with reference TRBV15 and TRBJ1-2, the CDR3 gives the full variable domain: DAMVIQNPRYQVTQFGKPVTLSCSQTLNHNVMYWYQQKSSQAPKLLFHYYDKDFNNEADTPDNFQSRRPNTSFCFLDIRSPGLGDTAMYLCATSRDYPRQGADTFGSGTRLTVV.

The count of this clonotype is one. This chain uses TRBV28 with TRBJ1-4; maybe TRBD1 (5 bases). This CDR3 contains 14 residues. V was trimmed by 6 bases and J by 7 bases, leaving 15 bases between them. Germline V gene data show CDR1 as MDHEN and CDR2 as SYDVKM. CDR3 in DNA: TGTGCCAGCAGGCCCGGGACCTTGGGTGAAAAACTGTTTTTT. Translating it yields CASRPGTLGEKLFF.

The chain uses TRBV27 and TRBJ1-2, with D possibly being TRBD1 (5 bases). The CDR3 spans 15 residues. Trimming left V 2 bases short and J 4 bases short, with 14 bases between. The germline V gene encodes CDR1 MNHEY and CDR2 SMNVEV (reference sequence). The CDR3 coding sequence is TGTGCCAGCAGTTTAGCGCCCGGGAGGGGCTATGGCTACACCTTC. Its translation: CASSLAPGRGYGYTF.

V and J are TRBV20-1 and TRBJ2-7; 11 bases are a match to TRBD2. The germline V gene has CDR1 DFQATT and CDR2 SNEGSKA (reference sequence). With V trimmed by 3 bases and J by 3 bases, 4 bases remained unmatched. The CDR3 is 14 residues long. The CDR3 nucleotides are TGCAGTGCTAGGATAGCGGGAGGGATCTACGAGCAGTACTTC. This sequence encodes CSARIAGGIYEQYF.

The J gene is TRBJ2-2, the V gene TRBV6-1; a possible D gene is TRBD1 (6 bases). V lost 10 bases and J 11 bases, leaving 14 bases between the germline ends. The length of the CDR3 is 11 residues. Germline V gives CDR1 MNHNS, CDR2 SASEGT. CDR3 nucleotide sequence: TGTGCCATCCTACCAGGGGCCGAGCTGTTTTTT. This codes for CAILPGAELFF.

The DNA for the CDR3 is TGTGCCAGCAGCCCTGGCCGGGGAAGCTACGAGCAGTACTTC. Encoded protein: CASSPGRGSYEQYF. The rearrangement joins TRBV14 to TRBJ2-7; TRBD2 is a possible D gene (5 bases). V shed 4 bases and J shed 3 bases, with 13 bases lying between them. The CDR3 spans 14 residues. Per germline, CDR1 SGHDN and CDR2 FVKESK.

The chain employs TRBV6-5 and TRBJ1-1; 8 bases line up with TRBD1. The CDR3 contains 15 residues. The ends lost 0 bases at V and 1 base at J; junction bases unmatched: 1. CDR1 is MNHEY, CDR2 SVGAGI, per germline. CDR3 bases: TGTGCCAGCAGTTACTCCGGGACAGGGAACACTGAAGCTTTCTTT. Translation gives CASSYSGTGNTEAFF.

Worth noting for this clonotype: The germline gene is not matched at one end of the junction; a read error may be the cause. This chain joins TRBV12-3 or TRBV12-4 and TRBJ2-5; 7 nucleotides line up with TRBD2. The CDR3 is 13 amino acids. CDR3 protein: CASSWTGGETQYF. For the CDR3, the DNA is TGTGCCAGTAGTTGGACGGGAGGAGAGACCCAGTACTTC.

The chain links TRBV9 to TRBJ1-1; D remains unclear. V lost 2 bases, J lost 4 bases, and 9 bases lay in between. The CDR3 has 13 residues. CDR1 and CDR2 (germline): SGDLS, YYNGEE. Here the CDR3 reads CASSVSYGTEAFF. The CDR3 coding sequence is TGTGCCAGCAGCGTCAGTTACGGCACTGAAGCTTTCTTT.

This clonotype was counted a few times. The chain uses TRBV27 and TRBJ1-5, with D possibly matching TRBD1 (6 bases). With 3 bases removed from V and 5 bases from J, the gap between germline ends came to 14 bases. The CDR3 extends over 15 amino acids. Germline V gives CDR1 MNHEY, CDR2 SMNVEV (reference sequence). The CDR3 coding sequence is TGTGCCAGCAGTTTTAGGGGGGACGGGGATCAGCCCCAGCATTTT. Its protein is CASSFRGDGDQPQHF.

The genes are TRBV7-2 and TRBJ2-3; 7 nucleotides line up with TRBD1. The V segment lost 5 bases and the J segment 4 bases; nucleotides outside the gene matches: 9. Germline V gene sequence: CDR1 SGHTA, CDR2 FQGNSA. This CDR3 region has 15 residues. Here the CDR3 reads CASSPRDREADTQYF. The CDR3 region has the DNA TGTGCCAGCAGCCCTCGAGACAGGGAAGCAGATACGCAGTATTTT.

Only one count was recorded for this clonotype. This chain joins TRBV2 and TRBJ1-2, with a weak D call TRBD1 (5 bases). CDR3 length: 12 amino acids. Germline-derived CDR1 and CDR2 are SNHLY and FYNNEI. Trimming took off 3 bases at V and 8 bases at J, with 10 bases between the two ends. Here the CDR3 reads CASSDREGGYTF. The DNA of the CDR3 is TGTGCCAGCAGTGACAGGGAGGGAGGCTACACCTTC. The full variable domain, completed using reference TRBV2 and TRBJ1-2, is EPEVTQTPSHQVTQMGQEVILRCVPISNHLYFYWYRQILGQKVEFLVSFYNNEISEKSEIFDDQFSVERPDGSNFTLKIRSTKLEDSAMYFCASSDREGGYTFGSGTRLTVV.

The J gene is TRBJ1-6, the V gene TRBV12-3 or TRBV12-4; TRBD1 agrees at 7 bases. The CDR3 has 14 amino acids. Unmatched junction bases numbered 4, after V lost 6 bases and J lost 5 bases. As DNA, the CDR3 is TGTGCCAGCAGCCAGACAGGGAATAATTCACCCCTCCACTTT. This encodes CASSQTGNNSPLHF.

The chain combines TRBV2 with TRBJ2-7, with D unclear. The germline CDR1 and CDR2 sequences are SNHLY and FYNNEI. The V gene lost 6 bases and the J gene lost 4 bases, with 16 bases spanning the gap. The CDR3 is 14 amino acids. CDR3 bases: TGTGCCAGCAGCTACCGGATGGATGGGTACGAGCAGTACTTC. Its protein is CASSYRMDGYEQYF.

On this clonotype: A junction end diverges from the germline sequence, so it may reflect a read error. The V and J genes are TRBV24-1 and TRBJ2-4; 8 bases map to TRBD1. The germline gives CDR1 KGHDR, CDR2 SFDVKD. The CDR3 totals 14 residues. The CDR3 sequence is CATSGTGDENIQYF. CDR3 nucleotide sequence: TGTGCCACAAGTGGGACAGGTGACGAAAACATTCAGTACTTC.

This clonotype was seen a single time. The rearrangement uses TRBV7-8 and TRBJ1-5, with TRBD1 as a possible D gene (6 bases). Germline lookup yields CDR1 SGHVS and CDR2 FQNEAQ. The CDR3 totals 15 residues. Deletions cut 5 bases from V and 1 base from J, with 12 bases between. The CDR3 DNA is TGTGCCAGCAGCAAGGACAGCGAAAGCAATCAGCCCCAGCATTTT. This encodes CASSKDSESNQPQHF.

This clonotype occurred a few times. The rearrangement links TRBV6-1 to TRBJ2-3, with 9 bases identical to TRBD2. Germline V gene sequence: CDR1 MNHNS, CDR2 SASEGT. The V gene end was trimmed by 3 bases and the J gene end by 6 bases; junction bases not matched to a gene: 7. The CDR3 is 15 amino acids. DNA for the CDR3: TGTGCCAGCAGTGATATGGGTAGCGGGAGCGATACGCAGTATTTT. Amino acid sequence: CASSDMGSGSDTQYF.

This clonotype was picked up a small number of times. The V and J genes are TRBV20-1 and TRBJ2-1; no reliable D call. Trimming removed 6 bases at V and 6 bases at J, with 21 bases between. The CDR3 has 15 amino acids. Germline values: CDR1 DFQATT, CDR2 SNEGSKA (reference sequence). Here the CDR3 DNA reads TGCAGTGCCCTAGAGGCCGGTGTTAGATTCAATGAGCAGTTCTTC. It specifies CSALEAGVRFNEQFF.

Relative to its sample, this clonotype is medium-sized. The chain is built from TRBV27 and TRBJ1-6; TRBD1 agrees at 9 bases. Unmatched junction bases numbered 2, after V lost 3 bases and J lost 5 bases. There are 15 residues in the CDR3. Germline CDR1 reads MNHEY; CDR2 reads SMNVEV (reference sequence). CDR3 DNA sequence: TGTGCCAGCAGTTTCAGGACAGGGGATAATTCACCCCTCCACTTT. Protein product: CASSFRTGDNSPLHF.

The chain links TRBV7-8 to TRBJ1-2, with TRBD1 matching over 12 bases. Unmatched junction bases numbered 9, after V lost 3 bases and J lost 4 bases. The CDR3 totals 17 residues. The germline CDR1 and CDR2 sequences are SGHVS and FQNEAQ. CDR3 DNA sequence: TGTGCCAGCAGCTTTTCCGGGACAGGGGGCCGCCCCTATGGCTACACCTTC. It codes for CASSFSGTGGRPYGYTF.

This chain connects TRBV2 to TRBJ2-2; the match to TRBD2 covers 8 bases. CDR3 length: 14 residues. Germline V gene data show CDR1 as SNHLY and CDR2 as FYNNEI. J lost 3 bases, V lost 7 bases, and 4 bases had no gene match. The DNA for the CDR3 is TGTGCCAGCATCCAGGGACTAGACACCGGGGAGCTGTTTTTT. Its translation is CASIQGLDTGELFF.